What follows describes a single TCR beta chain. The target antigen is unknown. V dropped 7 bases and J dropped 0 bases, with 8 bases sitting between them. The CDR3 is 13 residues long. The germline gives CDR1 ENHRY, CDR2 SYGVKD. PCR used 60 Vbeta primers and 13 Jbeta primers. This table comes from immunoSEQ multiplex PCR, and its TCRdb copy is limited to in-frame clones, with some not included. The sample yields about 130,000 clones, about 80% seen once. This sample was taken from a study of cytomegalovirus exposure and HLA in healthy donors. General study results and limits: TCR beta sequences reportedly predicted most subjects' HLA-A and HLA-B alleles accurately. About 87% or about 30% of the time was how often most TCR beta V segments were productive, according to an earlier analysis.

The sequence came from a human donor in good health. V gene TRBV10-3 combines with J gene TRBJ2-3; D is undetermined. The sequenced sample consisted of PBMCs. The CDR3 is CAITGTSTDTQYF. CDR3 bases: TGTGCCATCACTGGTACTAGCACAGATACGCAGTATTTT.